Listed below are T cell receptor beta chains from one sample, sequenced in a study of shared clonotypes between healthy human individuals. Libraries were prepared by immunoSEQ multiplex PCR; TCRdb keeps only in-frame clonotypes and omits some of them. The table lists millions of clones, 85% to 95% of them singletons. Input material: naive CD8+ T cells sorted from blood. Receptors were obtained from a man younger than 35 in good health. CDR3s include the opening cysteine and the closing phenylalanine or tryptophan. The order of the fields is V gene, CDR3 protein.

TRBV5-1	CARTGRLWTQYF
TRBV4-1	CASSPLAGNQPQHF
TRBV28	CASSLFGGYNEQFF
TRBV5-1	CASRTGRTSTDTQYF
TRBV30	CAWRYGTGDGYTF
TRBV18	CASSPPPGALDTEAFF
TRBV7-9	CASSLGSGEGYEQYF
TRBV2	CASSAGTHYGYTF
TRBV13	CASSSRPDHYEQYF
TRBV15	CATSRARPDYEQYF
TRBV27	CASSLLSGYTEAFF
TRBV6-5	CASRDSGLPDTQYF
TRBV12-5	CASGLTSGSPGKTQYF